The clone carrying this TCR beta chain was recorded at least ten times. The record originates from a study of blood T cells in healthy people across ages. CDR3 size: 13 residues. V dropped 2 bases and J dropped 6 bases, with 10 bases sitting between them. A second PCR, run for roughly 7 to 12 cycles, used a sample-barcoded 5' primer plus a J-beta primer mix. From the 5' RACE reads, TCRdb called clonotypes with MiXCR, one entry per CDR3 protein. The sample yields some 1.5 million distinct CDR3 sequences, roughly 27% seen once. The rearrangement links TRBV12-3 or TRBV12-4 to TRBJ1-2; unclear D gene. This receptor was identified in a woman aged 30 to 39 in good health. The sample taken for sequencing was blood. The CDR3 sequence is CASSLSLDHGYTF. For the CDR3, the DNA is TGTGCCAGCAGTTTATCGTTGGATCATGGCTACACCTTC.